A single sample gave rise to the 11 T cell receptor beta chains below, sequenced in a study of blood T cell repertoires in COVID-19. This table comes from immunoSEQ multiplex PCR, and its TCRdb copy is limited to in-frame clones, with some not included. The sample records more than 95,000 clones, about four fifths being singletons. Material for sequencing was peripheral blood. The receptor set was obtained from a man aged 55 to 70 with acute or convalescent COVID-19.

V is TRBV7-2 and J is TRBJ2-1, with 9 bases lining up with TRBD2. Germline-derived CDR1 and CDR2 are SGHTA and FQGNSA. The CDR3 covers 17 residues. V dropped 5 bases and J dropped 9; count of bases not matched to a gene: 17. The CDR3 coding sequence is TGTGCCAGCAGCATCCGGATAGCGGGAGTTGGAGGGCTTGAGCAGTTCTTC. Its translation: CASSIRIAGVGGLEQFF.

The rearrangement uses TRBV6-1 and TRBJ2-1; D possibly corresponds to TRBD2 (5 bases). Germline CDR1 MNHNS, CDR2 SASEGT. CDR3 length: 16 residues. V was trimmed by 4 bases and J by 0 bases, leaving 13 bases between them. The CDR3 coding sequence is TGTGCCAGCAGTGTACGGCTAGCCGACTCCTACAATGAGCAGTTCTTC. Its protein is CASSVRLADSYNEQFF.

This chain joins TRBV11-2 and TRBJ2-1, with D possibly matching TRBD2 (6 bases). CDR1 is SGHAT and CDR2 is FQNNGV in the germline V gene. The CDR3 contains 14 residues. Trimming pared 5 bases from V and 7 bases from J, leaving 15 bases between. CDR3 nucleotide sequence: TGTGCCAGCAGCCATACGGTAGCGGTAAATGAGCAGTTCTTC. It is translated as CASSHTVAVNEQFF.

This chain uses TRBV19 with TRBJ1-2, with D unresolved. There are 13 residues in the CDR3. V was pared by 7 bases and J by 5 bases, with 14 bases between. The germline V gene encodes CDR1 LNHDA and CDR2 SQIVND (reference sequence). The CDR3 DNA reads as TGTGCCAGTAACATGGGAGGTTATTATGGCTACACCTTC. Its protein is CASNMGGYYGYTF.

V gene TRBV18 combines with J gene TRBJ2-1; TRBD2 matches 7 bases. Germline CDR1 is KGHSH and CDR2 is LQKENI. V was pared by 5 bases and J by 5 bases, with 9 bases of the junction left unmatched. This CDR3 comprises 15 residues. This CDR3 is CASSLSSGHDNEQFF. The CDR3, as DNA: TGTGCCAGCTCATTATCTAGCGGTCACGACAATGAGCAGTTCTTC.

This clone occurred many times. Written as DNA, the CDR3 is TGTGCCAGCAGTTTATACTTCGGGGACGAGCAGTACTTC. Protein sequence: CASSLYFGDEQYF. V is TRBV27 and J is TRBJ2-7, with TRBD2 as a possible D gene (5 bases). The CDR3 sequence is 13 residues long. Trimming took off 1 base at V and 5 bases at J, with 9 bases between the two ends. Germline lookup yields CDR1 MNHEY and CDR2 SMNVEV (reference sequence).

The chain combines TRBV5-1 with TRBJ1-1; 8 bases map to TRBD1. Germline CDR1 reads SGHRS; CDR2 reads YFSETQ. The CDR3 extends over 15 amino acids. Germline trimming cut 1 base from V and 0 bases from J; bases unmatched to any gene: 2. CDR3 sequence (DNA): TGCGCCAGCAGCTTGACAGGGGGTATGAACACTGAAGCTTTCTTT. Translation: CASSLTGGMNTEAFF.

This clone was seen only a few times. V and J are TRBV3-1 (or the pseudogene TRBV3-2) and TRBJ2-2; 7 bases map to TRBD2. Looked up from germline, CDR1 is LGHDT and CDR2 is YNNKEL (reference sequence). The CDR3 runs to 18 residues. The V and J ends lost 0 bases and 4 bases, in that order; junction bases with no gene match: 11. The CDR3 coding sequence is TGTGCCAGCAGCCAAGATCCCCGGACTAGAGTGGGCACCGGGGAGCTGTTTTTT. This gives the protein CASSQDPRTRVGTGELFF.

V and J are TRBV11-2 and TRBJ2-1; TRBD1 matches at 8 bases. With 6 bases clipped from V and 8 bases from J, the junction kept 15 bases outside the gene matches. The CDR3 has 16 residues. From germline, CDR1 is SGHAT and CDR2 FQNNGV. CDR3 residues: CASRLPLRGRGHEQFF. The DNA for the CDR3 is TGTGCCAGCAGATTACCCCTCAGGGGGCGAGGTCATGAGCAGTTCTTC.

The chain employs TRBV14 and TRBJ1-2; TRBD1 agrees at 9 bases. V was pared by 1 base and J by 7 bases, with 7 bases of the junction left unmatched. The CDR3 loop spans 15 amino acids. Germline V gene lookup returns CDR1 SGHDN and CDR2 FVKESK. The CDR3 reads CASSQAGTGIFGYTF. The DNA for the CDR3 is TGTGCCAGCAGCCAAGCCGGGACAGGGATCTTTGGCTACACCTTC.

The table lists this clone with a few counts. The chain is built from TRBV15 and TRBJ1-6; unclear D gene. The CDR3 sequence is 12 residues long. The germline V gene has CDR1 LNHNV and CDR2 YYDKDF (reference sequence). V lost 3 bases, J lost 8 bases, and 5 bases lay in between. CDR3 amino acids: CATSSRHSPLHF. The DNA of the CDR3 is TGTGCCACCAGCAGCAGGCATTCACCCCTCCACTTT. Variable domain in full (rest from reference TRBV15 and TRBJ1-6): DAMVIQNPRYQVTQFGKPVTLSCSQTLNHNVMYWYQQKSSQAPKLLFHYYDKDFNNEADTPDNFQSRRPNTSFCFLDIRSPGLGDTAMYLCATSSRHSPLHFGNGTRLTVT.